Below, one TCR beta chain is given with its context. This clonotype was detected ten times or more. This receptor's antigen is unknown. No clone much larger than this one lies a single base away; base qualities are absent. The data were taken from a study of regulatory T cells in long-lasting Graves disease (dated by TCRdb to the early 2020s). The study in broad terms: Antithyroid drugs had been taken for less than 3 months by newly diagnosed Graves' disease patients. The study was conducted in China and was registered as a clinical trial. A total of some 33 samples were covered by TCR sequencing, comprising some 13 persistent and 20 newly diagnosed Graves' disease patients. Patients with persistent Graves' disease were compared with patients with newly diagnosed Graves' disease using TCR sequencing and RNA sequencing of peripheral blood.

What the time point label conveys for this sample: newly diagnosed GD, antithyroid drugs for less than 3 months. For both TCR sequencing and RNA sequencing, RNA was extracted from PBMCs using TRIzol. Graves' disease was diagnosed according to American Thyroid Association guidelines. Recruitment of patients was carried out at an endocrinology department in Xi'an, China. Each patient gave about 8.1 milliliters of peripheral blood, collected in an EDTA anticoagulant tube. PBMCs were isolated by Ficoll Paque Plus density gradient separation without further T cell sorting. An Agilent 2100 Bioanalyzer and agarose gel were used to check RNA quality, and a NanoDrop 2000 was used to measure RNA concentration. Summary of the overall study and its limitations: A larger number of public clonotypes was shared among persistent patients (fewer than 3,000) than among newly diagnosed patients (approximately 930). Only peripheral blood was studied, because thyroid tissue, the primary lesion, was inaccessible. Compared with newly diagnosed patients, patients with persistent Graves' disease had lower TCR Shannon entropy and fewer highly expanded clones, which suggests clonal expansion. The authors noted that the small sample size was a limitation that may lower accuracy. Preferential use of TRBV28, TRBJ1-2 and TRBJ2-5 was observed in persistent disease, whereas TRBV20-1 and TRBJ2-1 were favored in newly diagnosed disease. Sequencing and analysis were restricted to the TCR beta chain.

From the germline V gene (reference sequence), CDR1 is MNHEY and CDR2 is SMNVEV. The CDR3, cysteine through phenylalanine, is 14 amino acids long. Solely the CDR3 DNA is kept, with 42 bases framed from the first base. V is shortened by 4 bases, J by 0 bases, and the region joining them spans 10 bases. Library generation was performed with multiplex PCR. Sequenced using an Illumina HiSeq 4000. TCR beta libraries were built with iRepertoire HTBI primers and Arm-PCR amplification of CDR3 regions. Before sequencing, the PCR products went through gel purification. The authors processed their data as follows. Across samples, fewer than 70 TRBV and roughly 15 TRBJ segments were identified and used for gene usage analysis of CDR3 amino acid clonotypes. COPE and FqMerger were used to merge the filtered high-quality paired reads into contigs. Contigs were aligned with BLAST to IMGT TRBV, TRBD and TRBJ reference genes, and CDR3 was defined per IMGT. Any clonotype with a frequency above 0.1% was classified as a highly expanded clone. Repertoire diversity was measured by Shannon entropy, and V-J evenness by the Gini coefficient. Clonotypes shared by more than one individual were considered public. The public reads were reprocessed in TCRdb via fastp at Q25 and MiXCR, keeping in-frame beta chains. Here each entry gathers all rows of one CDR3 protein and keeps the most common genes and DNA. The V and J calls and clone size are TCRdb's, not the authors'. The sample yields roughly 250,000 distinct CDR3 sequences; about 18% were counted once. The ten most abundant clones make up approximately 15% of the sample.

The same data also contributed to another study, on T cells in Graves' hyperthyroidism and ophthalmopathy. The second paper further reports: Graves' hyperthyroidism was defined as stable when no progression to ophthalmopathy occurred over 18 months of follow-up. Hyperthyroidism patients were newly diagnosed, had a disease duration of under 2 months, and were aged 18 to 65 years. Patients with uncontrolled infections, other autoimmune diseases, pregnancy or lactation were excluded. Diagnoses were based on clinical symptoms, serum thyroxine and TRAb, thyroid ultrasound and orbital computed tomography. For the first round of RT-PCR on the TCR CDR3, the HTBI primer set was used together with the Qiagen OneStep RT-PCR kit. Blood samples also contained most of the expanded thyroid clonotypes (frequency above 0.001), which suggests that blood repertoires may reflect thyroid immune responses. Ophthalmopathy was separated from stable hyperthyroidism by a 13 V-J signature model, with around 88% sensitivity and about 84% specificity obtained in cross-validation and 80%/75% obtained in testing. In validation, progression to ophthalmopathy was predicted by the model with 70.59% sensitivity and 72% to 85% specificity, a median of approximately 7.1 months before onset. To identify TCR V-J signatures that set the groups apart, the researchers used a discovery cohort of approximately 98 patients, made up of some 41 with Graves' ophthalmopathy and about 55 with stable Graves' hyperthyroidism. Prospective prediction of ophthalmopathy was tested in an independent validation cohort of 18 hyperthyroidism patients and 17 patients who later progressed to ophthalmopathy. The 95 to 100 discovery patients were randomly divided into training and test sets at a 7:3 ratio. In addition, the study compared T-cell repertoires in thyroid tissue and in blood from five to seven Graves' hyperthyroidism patients. Following sampling, methimazole starting at 30 mg daily was given to hyperthyroidism patients, and high-dose intravenous methylprednisolone was given to ophthalmopathy patients. Libraries were constructed in a second round of multiplex PCR, after which size selection and purification were carried out. Sequencing of the libraries was done on an Illumina HiSeq2000 using paired-end 100 bp reads. SOAPnuke was used to process the raw data, removing reads that contained adapters or uncalled bases, had a mean Phred below 15, or lacked an exact match to the constant primer or identifier. High-quality paired reads were merged with COPE v1.2.5, and unique nucleotide sequences were defined as clonotypes. MiTCR v1.1 was used to align the clonotypes against IMGT TRBV, TRBD and TRBJ reference segments. The analysis was restricted to V-J combinations with a frequency above 0.0001, which together covered just over 99% of the repertoires. The TCS score was defined as F50 (clonal expansion) divided by E x V (chaos), with BLOSUM62-based TCRdist calculated between CDR3 peptides within each V-J. Welch's t-statistics and random forest reduced roughly 540 V-J features to fewer than 15, which were used in a naive Bayes classifier (R e1071). Sample size was not statistically predetermined, and investigators were not blinded to group allocation. The paper reports TCR Vbeta CDR3 sequencing of fewer than 150 peripheral blood samples: 43 ophthalmopathy, fewer than 80 hyperthyroidism and around 17 progressor patients.

The V and J segments used are TRBV27 and TRBJ2-7; TRBD2 is a weak D gene call, 5 bases matching. This sequence originates from a woman aged 30 to 39 with Graves disease. Donor details come from another sample of the same person, matched by shared clones. The sample was peripheral blood mononuclear cells (PBMCs), taken at new diagnosis, from a patient treated with antithyroid drugs. The CDR3 has the sequence CASSYSGSSYEQYF. Here is the DNA: TGTGCCAGCAGTTACAGCGGAAGCTCCTACGAGCAGTACTTC.